This TCR beta chain originates from a study of human T cells and chemical hapten exposure. TCRdb reprocessed the RACE reads with MiXCR, giving one entry per CDR3 protein. The sample has roughly 200,000 distinct CDR3 sequences; around 23% are singletons. The time point is: patch test 3, about 24 weeks after DPC sensitization. The treatment here: therapeutic diphenylcyclopropenone sensitization with weekly scalp DPC. The CDR3 has 14 residues. V shed 1 base and J shed 4 bases, with 7 bases lying between them. CDR1 is ENHRY, CDR2 SYGVKD, per germline. This clonotype occurred many times. The chain has TRBV10-3 and TRBJ2-2; D gene uncertain. Here the sequenced sample was whole blood, taken in connection with sensitization to the hapten diphenylcyclopropenone (DPC). The clonotype comes from a woman between 40 and 55 years old with alopecia areata. Some clones in this sample may be carry-over from other donors' samples. The CDR3 protein is CAISELAGTGELFF. DNA for the CDR3: TGTGCCATCAGTGAGTTGGCAGGCACCGGGGAGCTGTTTTTT.